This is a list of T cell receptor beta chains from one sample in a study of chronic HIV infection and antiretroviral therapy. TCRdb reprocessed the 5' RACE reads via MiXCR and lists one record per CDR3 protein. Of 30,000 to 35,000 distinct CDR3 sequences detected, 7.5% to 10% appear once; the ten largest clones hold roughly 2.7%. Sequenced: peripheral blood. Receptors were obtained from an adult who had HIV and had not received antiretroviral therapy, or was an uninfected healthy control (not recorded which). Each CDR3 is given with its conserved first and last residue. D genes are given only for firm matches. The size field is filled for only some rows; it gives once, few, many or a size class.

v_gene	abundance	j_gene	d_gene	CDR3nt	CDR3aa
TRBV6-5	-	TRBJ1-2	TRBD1	TGTGCCAGCAGCCCTCACGGGACAGGCTATGGCTACACCTTC	CASSPHGTGYGYTF
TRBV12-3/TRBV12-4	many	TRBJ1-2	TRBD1	TGTGCCAGCAGTTCCGGGGCACAGGGGGACTATGGCTACACCTTC	CASSSGAQGDYGYTF
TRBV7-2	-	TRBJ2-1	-	TGTGCCAGCAGCTTTTCCTGGGCAGATTACTACAATGAGCAGTTCTTC	CASSFSWADYYNEQFF
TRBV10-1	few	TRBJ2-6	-	TGCGCCAGCAGTGAGTCGAGGGCTGGGGCCAACGTCCTGACTTTC	CASSESRAGANVLTF
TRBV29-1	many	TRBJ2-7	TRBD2	TGCAGCGCCCGGACTAGCGGGGGGGCCGTGGAGCAGTACTTC	CSARTSGGAVEQYF
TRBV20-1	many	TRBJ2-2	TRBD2	TGCAGTGCTAGGGACGGGGGGGCCACCGGGGAGCTGTTTTTT	CSARDGGATGELFF
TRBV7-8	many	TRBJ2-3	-	TGTGCCAGCAGCTCCCCAGGGCGGTCCACAGATACGCAGTATTTT	CASSSPGRSTDTQYF
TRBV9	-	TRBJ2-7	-	TGTGCCAGCAGCGGGACGACCCCCTACGAGCAGTACTTC	CASSGTTPYEQYF
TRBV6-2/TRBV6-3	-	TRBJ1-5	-	TGTGCCAGCCTTCGAGGAGCGGGCAATCAGCCCCAGCATTTT	CASLRGAGNQPQHF
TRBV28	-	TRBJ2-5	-	TGTGCCAGCAGTCCCCCTACCGGCGGTCAAGAGACCCAGTACTTC	CASSPPTGGQETQYF
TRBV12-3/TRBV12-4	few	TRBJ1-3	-	TGTGCCAGCACCCCGGACATCGTCTCTGGAAACACCATATATTTT	CASTPDIVSGNTIYF
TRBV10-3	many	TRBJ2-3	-	TGTGCCATCAGTCAACGGGACACAGATACGCAGTATTTT	CAISQRDTDTQYF
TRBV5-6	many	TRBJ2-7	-	TGTGCCAGCAGAAACCGGGGCAGGTCCTACGAGCAGTACTTC	CASRNRGRSYEQYF
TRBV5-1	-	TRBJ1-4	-	TGCGCCAGCAGCTCCCGACTGGCAACTAATGAAAAACTGTTTTTT	CASSSRLATNEKLFF
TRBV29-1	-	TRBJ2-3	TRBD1	TGCAGCGTCAGGACAGGGTTGGGCACAGATACGCAGTATTTT	CSVRTGLGTDTQYF
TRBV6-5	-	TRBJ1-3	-	TGTGCCAGCATGGTCCACTCTGGAAACACCATATATTTT	CASMVHSGNTIYF
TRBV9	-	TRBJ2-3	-	TGTGCCAGCAGCGTGAGGGCGGGGAGAACAGATACGCAGTATTTT	CASSVRAGRTDTQYF
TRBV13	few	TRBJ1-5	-	TGTGCCAGCAGCTTTAACAATCAGCCCCAGCATTTT	CASSFNNQPQHF
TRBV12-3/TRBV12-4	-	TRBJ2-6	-	TGTGCCAGCAGGGACGGATCCTCTGGGGCCAACGTCCTGACTTTC	CASRDGSSGANVLTF
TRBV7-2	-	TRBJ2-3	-	TGTGCCAGCAGCTTAAGGGAAGATACGCAGTATTTT	CASSLREDTQYF
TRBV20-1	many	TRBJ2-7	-	TGCAGTGCTAGTTGGGGGTCCTACGAGCAGTACTTC	CSASWGSYEQYF
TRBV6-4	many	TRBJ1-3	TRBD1	TGTGCCAGCATTGGGACAGCCAGCTCTGGAAACACCATATATTTT	CASIGTASSGNTIYF
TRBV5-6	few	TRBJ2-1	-	TGTGCCAGCAGCTTGATCTACTTCGATGAGCAGTTCTTC	CASSLIYFDEQFF
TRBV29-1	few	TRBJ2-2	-	TGCAGCGTTGAAAGGGGGGGGAGTTACACCGGGGAGCTGTTTTTT	CSVERGGSYTGELFF
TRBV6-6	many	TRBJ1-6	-	TGTGCCGTCAAAGACGGGGATTCACCCCTCCACTTT	CAVKDGDSPLHF
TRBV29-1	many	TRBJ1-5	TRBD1	TGCAGCGTCCTTACTCCCGGGACAGGGAGTAGGGGTCAGCCCCAGCATTTT	CSVLTPGTGSRGQPQHF
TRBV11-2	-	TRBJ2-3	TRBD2	TGTGCCAGCAGCTTACTGAGCGGGAGTTCGTCAGGAGATACGCAGTATTTT	CASSLLSGSSSGDTQYF
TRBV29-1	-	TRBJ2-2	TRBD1	TGCAGCGTTGAAGAACAGGGGGGCGGGGAGCTGTTTTTT	CSVEEQGGGELFF
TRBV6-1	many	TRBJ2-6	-	TGTGCCAGCAGTGAAGACCAGTCTGGGGCCAACGTCCTGACTTTC	CASSEDQSGANVLTF
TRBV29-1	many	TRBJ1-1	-	TGCAGTGGTGGAGGGGCGAACACTGAAGCTTTCTTT	CSGGGANTEAFF
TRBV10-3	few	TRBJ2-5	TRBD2	TGTGCCATCAGACAGGGTCTCCTAGCGGGAGGAATGGAGACCCAGTACTTC	CAIRQGLLAGGMETQYF
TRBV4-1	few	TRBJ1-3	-	TGCGCCAGCAGCCAAGATATCGGAAACACCATATATTTT	CASSQDIGNTIYF
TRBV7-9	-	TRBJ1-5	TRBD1	TGTGCCAGCAGCTTTTCCACAGGGGGCGGCAATCAGCCCCAGCATTTT	CASSFSTGGGNQPQHF
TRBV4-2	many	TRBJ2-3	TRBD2	TGTGCCAGCAGCCAAGATACGGGAGGAGTAGATACGCAGTATTTT	CASSQDTGGVDTQYF
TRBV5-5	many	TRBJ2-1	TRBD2	TGTGCCAGCAGCTTGGGACTAGCGGCGAATGAGCAGTTCTTC	CASSLGLAANEQFF
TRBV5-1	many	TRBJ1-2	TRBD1	TGCGCCAGCAGCTCGACAGGGAACTATGGCTACACCTTC	CASSSTGNYGYTF
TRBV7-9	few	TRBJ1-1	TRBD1	TGTGCCAGCAGCCGGGACAGGGACACTGAAGCTTTCTTT	CASSRDRDTEAFF
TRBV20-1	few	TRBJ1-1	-	TGCAGTGTAGACTATGGAACTGAAGCTTTCTTT	CSVDYGTEAFF
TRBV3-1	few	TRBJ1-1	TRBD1	TGTGCCAGCAGCCCGACTGGGACAGGGGGAACTGAAGCTTTCTTT	CASSPTGTGGTEAFF
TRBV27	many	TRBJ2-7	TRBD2	TGTGCCAGCAGTTTAGAACGGGCCGGGGGGGAGCAGTACTTC	CASSLERAGGEQYF
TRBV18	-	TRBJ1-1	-	TGTGCCAGCTCACCAAACCAAAGGGAAGCTTTCTTT	CASSPNQREAFF
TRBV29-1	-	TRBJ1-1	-	TGCAGCGTCAAAACGCCTGCTGGGGGGATCACTGAAGCTTTCTTT	CSVKTPAGGITEAFF